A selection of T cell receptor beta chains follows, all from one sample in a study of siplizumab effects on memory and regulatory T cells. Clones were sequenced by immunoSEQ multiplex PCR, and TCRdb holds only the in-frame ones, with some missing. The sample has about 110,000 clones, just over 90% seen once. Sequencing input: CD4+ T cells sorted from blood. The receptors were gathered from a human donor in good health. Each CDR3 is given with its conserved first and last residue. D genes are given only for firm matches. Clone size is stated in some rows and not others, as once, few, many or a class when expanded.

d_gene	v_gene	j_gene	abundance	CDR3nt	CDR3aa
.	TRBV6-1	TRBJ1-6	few	TGTGCCAGCAGTGAAGCCTTAAGAAGTTCACCCCTCCACTTT	CASSEALRSSPLHF
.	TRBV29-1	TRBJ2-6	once	TGCAGCGTTGGGTATACGGGGCTGGGGGCCAACGTCCTGACTTTC	CSVGYTGLGANVLTF
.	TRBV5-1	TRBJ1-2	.	TGCGCCAGCAGCTTGTCATTTGGGGATGGCTACACCTTC	CASSLSFGDGYTF
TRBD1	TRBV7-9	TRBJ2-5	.	TGTGCCAGCAGCTTCCGGGACAGGGGGGGAGAGACCCAGTACTTC	CASSFRDRGGETQYF
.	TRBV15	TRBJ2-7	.	TGTGCCCCCCCCGGGATGGACTACGAGCAGTACTTC	CAPPGMDYEQYF
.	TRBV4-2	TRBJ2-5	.	TGTGCCAGCAGCCAAGAAAGTCGGGGTTTAGAGACCCAGTACTTC	CASSQESRGLETQYF
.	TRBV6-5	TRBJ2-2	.	TGTGCCAGCAGTTTCCTGGGGGCTGACACCGGGGAGCTGTTTTTT	CASSFLGADTGELFF
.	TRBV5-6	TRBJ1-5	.	TGTGCCAGCAGTTCCACAGGGCGGAGCAATCAGCCCCAGCATTTT	CASSSTGRSNQPQHF
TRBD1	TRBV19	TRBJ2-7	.	TGTGCCAGTAGTAACCGGGACAGTTATACCTACGAGCAGTACTTC	CASSNRDSYTYEQYF
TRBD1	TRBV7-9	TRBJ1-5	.	TGTGCCAGCAGCTTATTCCCCGGGACAGATAGCAATCAGCCCCAGCATTTT	CASSLFPGTDSNQPQHF
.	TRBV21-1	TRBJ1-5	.	TGTGCCAGCAGCAAAGAACGGGACAGGGAAGGGAATCAGCCCCAGCATTTT	CASSKERDREGNQPQHF
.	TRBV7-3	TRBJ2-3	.	TGTGCCAGCAGCTCCGCGACTAGTGCAGATACGCAGTATTTT	CASSSATSADTQYF
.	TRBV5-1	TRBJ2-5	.	TGCGCCAGCAGCTCCGGGACTCCTCAAGAGACCCAGTACTTC	CASSSGTPQETQYF
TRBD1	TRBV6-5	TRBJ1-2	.	TGTGCCAGCAGTCCCCGGGACAGGGGGTCAGGGGGCTACACCTTC	CASSPRDRGSGGYTF
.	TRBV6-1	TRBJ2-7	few	TGTGCCAGCAGTGAGTCATCACAGGGCCGCTCCTACGAGCAGTACTTC	CASSESSQGRSYEQYF
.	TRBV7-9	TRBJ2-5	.	TGTGCCAGCAGCATGGACTCCGTTGAGACCCAGTACTTC	CASSMDSVETQYF